This T cell receptor (beta chain) was documented in a study of cytomegalovirus exposure and HLA in healthy donors. Points from the study as a whole: Researchers had no immune exposure information except CMV serostatus available. In presence/absence analyses, roughly uniform sequencing depth across donors was assumed.

The CDR3 is made up of 16 amino acids. J was trimmed by 2 bases and V by 4 bases; bases with no gene match: 2. The germline CDR1 and CDR2 sequences are SNHLY and FYNNEI. Primers: 60 Vbeta forward and 13 Jbeta reverse. Measured with immunoSEQ multiplex PCR; TCRdb has only the in-frame clones, and not every one. Of 100,000 or so clones in the sample, around 75% were seen once. With regard to this clone: Its antigen is unknown.

The TCR sequence derives from a man aged 25-40 years in good health and CMV-seronegative. The sample comprised PBMCs. This chain connects TRBV2 to TRBJ2-6; 10 positions match TRBD1. The CDR3 loop reads CASSATGGAGANVLTF. DNA of the CDR3: TGTGCCAGCAGTGCGACAGGGGGCGCTGGGGCCAACGTCCTGACTTTC.